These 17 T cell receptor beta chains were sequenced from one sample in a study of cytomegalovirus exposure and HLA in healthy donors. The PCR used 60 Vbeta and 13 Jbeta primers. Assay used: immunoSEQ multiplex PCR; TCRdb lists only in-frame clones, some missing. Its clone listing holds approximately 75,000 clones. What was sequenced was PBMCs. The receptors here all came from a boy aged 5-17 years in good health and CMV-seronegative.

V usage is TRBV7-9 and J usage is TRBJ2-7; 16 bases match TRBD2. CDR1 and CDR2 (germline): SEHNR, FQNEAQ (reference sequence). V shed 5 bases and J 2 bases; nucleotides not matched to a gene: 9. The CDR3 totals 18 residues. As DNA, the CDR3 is TGTGCCAGCAGCACGGGACTAGCGGGGGGGCCGAAAACCTACGAGCAGTACTTC. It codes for CASSTGLAGGPKTYEQYF.

The CDR3 region has the DNA TGTGCCAGCAGCATGAGGGGAGGTCCGGGCACCGGGGAGCTGTTTTTT. Its protein product is CASSMRGGPGTGELFF. The genes are TRBV7-9 and TRBJ2-2, with D maybe TRBD2 (6 bases). Germline CDR1 and CDR2: SEHNR and FQNEAQ (reference sequence). There are 16 residues in the CDR3. V gave up 5 bases and J gave up 4 bases, with 17 bases separating them.

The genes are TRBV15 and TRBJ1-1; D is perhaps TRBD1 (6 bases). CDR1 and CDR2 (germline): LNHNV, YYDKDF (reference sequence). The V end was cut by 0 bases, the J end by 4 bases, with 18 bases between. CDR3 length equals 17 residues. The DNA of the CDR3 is TGTGCCACCAGCAGAGATCAGGGGAATGGGGTTCTCACTGAAGCTTTCTTT. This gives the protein CATSRDQGNGVLTEAFF.

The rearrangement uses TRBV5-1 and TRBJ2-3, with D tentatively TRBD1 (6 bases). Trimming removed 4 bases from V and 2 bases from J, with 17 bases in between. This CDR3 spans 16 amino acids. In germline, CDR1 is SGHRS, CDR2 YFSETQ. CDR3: CASSRIKQGSTDTQYF. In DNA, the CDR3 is TGCGCCAGCAGCCGGATAAAACAGGGATCCACAGATACGCAGTATTTT.

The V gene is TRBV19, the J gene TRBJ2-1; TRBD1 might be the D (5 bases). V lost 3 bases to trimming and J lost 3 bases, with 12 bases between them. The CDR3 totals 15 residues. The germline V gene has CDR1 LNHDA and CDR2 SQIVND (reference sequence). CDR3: CASSIRQFNYNEQFF. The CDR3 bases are TGTGCCAGTAGTATTCGACAGTTCAACTACAATGAGCAGTTCTTC. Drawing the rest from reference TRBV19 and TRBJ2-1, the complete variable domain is DGGITQSPKYLFRKEGQNVTLSCEQNLNHDAMYWYRQDPGQGLRLIYYSQIVNDFQKGDIAEGYSVSREKKESFPLTVTSAQKNPTAFYLCASSIRQFNYNEQFFGPGTRLTVL.

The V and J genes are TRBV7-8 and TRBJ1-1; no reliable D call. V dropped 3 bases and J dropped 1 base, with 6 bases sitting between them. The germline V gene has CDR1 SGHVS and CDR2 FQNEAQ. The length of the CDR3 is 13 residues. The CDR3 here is CASSFPSNTEAFF. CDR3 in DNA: TGTGCCAGCAGCTTTCCTTCGAACACTGAAGCTTTCTTT.

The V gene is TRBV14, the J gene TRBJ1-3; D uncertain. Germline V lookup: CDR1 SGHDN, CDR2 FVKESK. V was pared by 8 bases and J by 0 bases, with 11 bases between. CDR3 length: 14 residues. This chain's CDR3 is CASAVTSSGNTIYF. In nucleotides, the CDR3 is TGTGCCAGCGCCGTGACAAGCTCTGGAAACACCATATATTTT.

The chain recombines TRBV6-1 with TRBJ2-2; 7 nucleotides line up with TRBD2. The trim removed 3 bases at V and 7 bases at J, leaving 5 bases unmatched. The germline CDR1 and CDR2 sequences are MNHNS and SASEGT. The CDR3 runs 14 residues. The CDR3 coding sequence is TGTGCCAGCAGTGACCTAGCGGTGGACGGGGAGCTGTTTTTT. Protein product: CASSDLAVDGELFF.

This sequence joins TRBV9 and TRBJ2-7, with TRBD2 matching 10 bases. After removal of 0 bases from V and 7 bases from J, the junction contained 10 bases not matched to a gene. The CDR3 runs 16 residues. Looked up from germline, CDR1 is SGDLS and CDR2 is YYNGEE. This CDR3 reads CASSVVPQAGGGEQYF. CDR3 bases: TGTGCCAGCAGCGTAGTCCCCCAAGCGGGAGGGGGTGAGCAGTACTTC.

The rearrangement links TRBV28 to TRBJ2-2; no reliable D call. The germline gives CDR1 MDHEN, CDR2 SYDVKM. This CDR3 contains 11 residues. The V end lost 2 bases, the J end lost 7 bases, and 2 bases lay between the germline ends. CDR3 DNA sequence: TGTGCCAGCAGTTTACGCGGGGAGCTGTTTTTT. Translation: CASSLRGELFF.

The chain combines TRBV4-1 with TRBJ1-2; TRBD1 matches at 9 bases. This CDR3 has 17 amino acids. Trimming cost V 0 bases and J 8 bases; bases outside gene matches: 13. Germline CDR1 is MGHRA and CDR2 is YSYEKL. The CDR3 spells CASSQDPTGGSLGGYTF. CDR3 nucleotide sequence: TGCGCCAGCAGCCAAGATCCGACAGGGGGATCCCTTGGGGGCTACACCTTC.

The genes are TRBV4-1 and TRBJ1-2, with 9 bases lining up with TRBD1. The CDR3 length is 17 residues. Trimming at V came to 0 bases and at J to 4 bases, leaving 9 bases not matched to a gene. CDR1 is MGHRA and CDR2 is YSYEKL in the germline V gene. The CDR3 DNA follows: TGCGCCAGCAGCCAAGATCCCTCGACAGGGGGGGGCTATGGCTACACCTTC. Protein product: CASSQDPSTGGGYGYTF.

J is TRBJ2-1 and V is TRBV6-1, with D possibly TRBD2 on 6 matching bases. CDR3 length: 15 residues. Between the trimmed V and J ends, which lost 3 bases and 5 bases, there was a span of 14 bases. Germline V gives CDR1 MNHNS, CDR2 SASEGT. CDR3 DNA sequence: TGTGCCAGCAGTGATTCGGGAGAGGGCGACAATGAGCAGTTCTTC. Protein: CASSDSGEGDNEQFF.

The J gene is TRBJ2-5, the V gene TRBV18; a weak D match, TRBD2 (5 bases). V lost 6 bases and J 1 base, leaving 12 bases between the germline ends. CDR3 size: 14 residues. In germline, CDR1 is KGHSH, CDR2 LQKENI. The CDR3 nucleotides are TGTGCCAGCTCTCAAACGGGATTCCAAGAGACCCAGTACTTC. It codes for CASSQTGFQETQYF.

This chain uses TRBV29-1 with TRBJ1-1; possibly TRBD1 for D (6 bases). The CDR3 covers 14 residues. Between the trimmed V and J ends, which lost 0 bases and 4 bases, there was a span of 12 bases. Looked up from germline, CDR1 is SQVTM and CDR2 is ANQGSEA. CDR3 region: CSVEEGTPFTEAFF. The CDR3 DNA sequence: TGCAGCGTTGAAGAAGGGACACCCTTCACTGAAGCTTTCTTT.

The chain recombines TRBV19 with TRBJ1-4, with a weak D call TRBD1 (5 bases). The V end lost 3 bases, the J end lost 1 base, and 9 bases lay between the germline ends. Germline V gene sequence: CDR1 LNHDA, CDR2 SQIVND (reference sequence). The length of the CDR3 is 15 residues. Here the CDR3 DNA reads TGTGCCAGTAGTATCGGCCAGGGAACTAATGAAAAACTGTTTTTT. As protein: CASSIGQGTNEKLFF.

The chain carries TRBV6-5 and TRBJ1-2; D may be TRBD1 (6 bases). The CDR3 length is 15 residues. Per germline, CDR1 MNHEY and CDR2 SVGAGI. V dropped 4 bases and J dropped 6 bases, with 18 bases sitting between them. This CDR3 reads CASSSTGYGLDGYTF. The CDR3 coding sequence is TGTGCCAGCAGTTCCACAGGGTATGGTTTGGATGGCTACACCTTC.